This section outlines one T cell receptor (beta chain) sequence together with its context. The data derive from a study of blood T cell repertoires in COVID-19. Study background: Sites across the United States, Italy and Spain contributed samples from acute and convalescent COVID-19. In each case, the material was cDNA or gDNA derived from T cells, B-cell-depleted T cells, or PBMCs.

Deletions cut 5 bases from V and 2 bases from J, with 17 bases between. Germline assignment: CDR1 WSHSY and CDR2 SAAADI. This CDR3 region has 16 residues. As originally analysed: Reference gene primer amplification yielded estimated nucleated cell counts. Profiled with immunoSEQ multiplex PCR; TCRdb holds only in-frame clones, not every one. Clone size and the V and J calls come from that table; the DNA yielded D and trimming. This sample carries some 200,000 clones, around 80% of them seen once, and the ten largest clones take roughly 8.7%. The rearrangement uses TRBV10-2 and TRBJ2-3; D perhaps matches TRBD2 (7 bases). Sequencing was performed on peripheral blood. The receptor's source is a man in his fifties or sixties with active or convalescent COVID-19. The CDR3 nucleotides read TGCGCCAGCAGTAACTTGGGGGGGCTGAACACAGATACGCAGTATTTT. This gives the protein CASSNLGGLNTDTQYF.